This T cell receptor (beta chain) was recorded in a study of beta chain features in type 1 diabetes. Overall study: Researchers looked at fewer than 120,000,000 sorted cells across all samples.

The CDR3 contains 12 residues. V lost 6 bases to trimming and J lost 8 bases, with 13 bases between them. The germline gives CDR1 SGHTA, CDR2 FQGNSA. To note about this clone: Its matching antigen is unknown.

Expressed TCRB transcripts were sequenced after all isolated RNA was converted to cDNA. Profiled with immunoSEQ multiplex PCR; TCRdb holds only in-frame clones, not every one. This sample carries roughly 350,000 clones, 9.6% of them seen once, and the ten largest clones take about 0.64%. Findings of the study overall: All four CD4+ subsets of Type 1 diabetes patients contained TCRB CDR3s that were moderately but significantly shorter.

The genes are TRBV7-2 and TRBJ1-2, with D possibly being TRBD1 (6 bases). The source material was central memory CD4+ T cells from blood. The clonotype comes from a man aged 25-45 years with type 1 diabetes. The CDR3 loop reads CASSSTGSGYTF. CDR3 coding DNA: TGTGCCAGCAGTTCTACAGGGAGCGGCTACACCTTC. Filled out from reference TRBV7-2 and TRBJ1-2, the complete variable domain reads GAGVSQSPSNKVTEKGKDVELRCDPISGHTALYWYRQSLGQGLEFLIYFQGNSAPDKSGLPSDRFSAERTGGSVSTLTIQRTQQEDSAVYLCASSSTGSGYTFGSGTRLTVV.